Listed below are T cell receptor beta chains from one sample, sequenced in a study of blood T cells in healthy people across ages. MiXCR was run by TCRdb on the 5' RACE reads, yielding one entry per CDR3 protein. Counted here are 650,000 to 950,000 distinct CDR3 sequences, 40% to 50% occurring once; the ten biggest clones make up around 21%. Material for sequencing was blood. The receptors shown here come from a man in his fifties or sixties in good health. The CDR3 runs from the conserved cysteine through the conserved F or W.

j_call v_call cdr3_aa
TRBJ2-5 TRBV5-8 CASSLGRARSQETQYF
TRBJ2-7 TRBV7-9 CASSLGRRVYEQYF
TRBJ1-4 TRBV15 CATSPRQPTNEKLFF
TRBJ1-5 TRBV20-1 CSASLGNQPQHF
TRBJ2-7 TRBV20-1 CSATGGRNEQYF
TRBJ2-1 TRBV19 CASTITGGGPSYNEQFF
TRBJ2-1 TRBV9 CASSPGGQAYYNEQFF
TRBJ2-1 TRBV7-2 CASSSQLAGGNEQFF
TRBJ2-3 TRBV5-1 CASSLERWSGGDADTQYF
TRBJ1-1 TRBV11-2 CASSPSGVLANTEAFF
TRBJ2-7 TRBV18 CASSHRDRGSYEQYF
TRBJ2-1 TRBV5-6 CASSLRLAGAYNEQFF
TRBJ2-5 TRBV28 CASSVARVGTQYF